The present T cell receptor beta chain was sequenced within a study of radiation and T cells in renal cell carcinoma. The table came from immunoSEQ multiplex PCR; TCRdb's copy has only in-frame clones and leaves some out. Among around 77,000 clones listed, 83% were seen once. As regards this clone: Its antigen is unknown.

Study results and caveats: Top tumor clonotypes rose in blood 2 weeks post-radiation, then contracted.

Time point here: blood 4 weeks post-SBRT, at nephrectomy. Treatment: 15 Gy SBRT to primary tumor, nephrectomy 4 weeks later. From germline, CDR1 is MGHRA and CDR2 YSYEKL. After removal of 2 bases from V and 7 bases from J, the junction contained 6 bases not matched to a gene. CDR3 length: 15 residues. The TCR comes from a woman aged 60-75 years with renal cell carcinoma. This specimen consisted of blood, obtained from a patient whose treatment included radiotherapy and nephrectomy. The gene calls are TRBV4-1 and TRBJ2-7, with 12 bases identical to TRBD1. CDR3 sequence reads: CASSQWDRGPSEQYF. The DNA of the CDR3 is TGCGCCAGCAGCCAATGGGACAGGGGGCCGAGTGAGCAGTACTTC.